The 24 T cell receptor beta chains below were found in one sample sequenced in a study of tumor-infiltrating lymphocytes in primary liver carcinoma. Total RNA (roughly 530 ng) served as template for TCR beta cDNA synthesis primed by a constant-region primer. A slightly modified ARM-PCR protocol with three nested multiplex PCR rounds produced these TCR beta libraries. PCR rounds one and two used TRBV1-TRBV30 forward primers with a C-beta reverse primer for approximately 10 cycles each. MiXCR was run by TCRdb on the multiplex PCR reads, yielding one entry per CDR3 protein. The sample includes some 190,000 distinct CDR3 sequences, about 55% seen only once; the top ten take about 72%. RNA isolated from unsorted whole blood supplied the blood RNA, with germline DNA also extracted. Sequences were obtained from peripheral blood. These receptors all come from a man in his forties or fifties with primary liver carcinoma and hepatitis B virus infection.

This clonotype was seen at least ten times. The rearrangement uses TRBV29-1 and TRBJ2-6; possibly TRBD2 for D (6 bases). V was cut by 0 bases and J by 4 bases, with 19 bases left in between. The CDR3 runs 18 residues. Per the germline V gene, CDR1 is SQVTM and CDR2 is ANQGSEA. The CDR3 DNA follows: TGCAGCGTTGAAGAGAGCGTCTATCCTGGAGGGGGGGCCAACGTCCTGACTTTC. This sequence encodes CSVEESVYPGGGANVLTF.

With respect to this clonotype: A much larger clone is a single base away; this may be a read error. CDR3 nucleotides: TGCAGCGTTTCACCCGGGACGGTGGATCAGCCCCAGCATTTT. It codes for CSVSPGTVDQPQHF. V is TRBV29-1 and J is TRBJ1-5, with D perhaps TRBD1 (5 bases). The CDR3 covers 14 residues. V lost 5 bases to trimming and J lost 5 bases, with 16 bases between them. CDR1 and CDR2 from the germline V gene are SQVTM and ANQGSEA.

In this sample, this clonotype turned up a few times. The rearrangement links TRBV4-2 to TRBJ2-7, with D perhaps matching TRBD1 (5 bases). This CDR3 contains 16 residues. Germline CDR1 LGHNA, CDR2 YNFKEQ. V was trimmed by 1 base and J by 4 bases, leaving 17 bases between them. CDR3 sequence (DNA): TGTGCCAGCAGCCAAGTTACAAGGGGCAAGGGGTACGAGCAGTACTTC. As protein: CASSQVTRGKGYEQYF.

The table lists this clonotype with a few counts. The chain is built from TRBV29-1 and TRBJ2-7, with 7 bases identical to TRBD2. Unmatched junction bases numbered 13, after V lost 6 bases and J lost 5 bases. The CDR3 spans 14 residues. Germline CDR1 and CDR2: SQVTM and ANQGSEA. DNA for the CDR3: TGCAGCGTACTCCCGGGAGGATTCGGAAACGAGCAGTACTTC. Encoded protein: CSVLPGGFGNEQYF.

This chain connects TRBV12-3 or TRBV12-4 to TRBJ2-5; 9 nucleotides agree with TRBD2. The CDR3 has 13 amino acids. The J segment lost 6 bases and the V segment lost 7 bases, leaving 6 bases of the junction unmatched. CDR3 DNA sequence: TGTGCCAGCACGCGGGAGGGGATGAAGACCCAGTACTTC. This codes for CASTREGMKTQYF.

This clonotype was counted between two and nine times. This chain joins TRBV12-3 or TRBV12-4 and TRBJ1-5; a weak D match, TRBD1 (6 bases). The CDR3 extends over 14 amino acids. V was cut by 3 bases and J by 2 bases, with 8 bases left in between. The CDR3 coding sequence is TGTGCCAGCAGTTTCGCAGGGGGCAATCAGCCCCAGCATTTT. It encodes CASSFAGGNQPQHF.

V and J are TRBV28 and TRBJ1-1; possibly TRBD1 for D (5 bases). The CDR3 runs 15 residues. The ends were cut back, 7 bases at V and 2 bases at J, with 17 bases in the middle. Germline V gives CDR1 MDHEN, CDR2 SYDVKM. The CDR3 nucleotides are TGTGCCAGCATCAATGGTGGGGCGGCTAACACTGAAGCTTTCTTT. As protein: CASINGGAANTEAFF.

The chain uses TRBV4-1 and TRBJ2-1, with 8 nucleotides matching TRBD2. Trimming removed 4 bases from V and 12 bases from J; junction bases left unmatched: 11. The CDR3 is 14 residues long. Germline V gene sequence: CDR1 MGHRA, CDR2 YSYEKL. Written as DNA, the CDR3 is TGCGCCAGCAGCCGCTTGGGACTAGGGGATGGGCAGTTCTTC. It translates to CASSRLGLGDGQFF.

As for this clonotype: The junction does not match germline at one end; this may be a read error. The J gene is TRBJ2-1, the V gene TRBV6-2 or TRBV6-3; a weak D match, TRBD2 (5 bases). The CDR3 is 14 residues long. Germline V gene data show CDR1 as MNHEY and CDR2 as SVGEGT. The CDR3 nucleotides are TGTGCCAGCAGTTACGGCCCGGAGGCTAATGAGCATTTCTTC. This gives the protein CASSYGPEANEHFF.

To note about this clonotype: The junction departs from the called germline gene at one end, perhaps through a read error. The chain employs TRBV11-2 and TRBJ2-2, with 11 bases identical to TRBD2. The CDR3 contains 17 residues. CDR1 and CDR2 (germline): SGHAT, FQNNGV. The CDR3: CTSSAGLAVSPAGELFF. CDR3 bases: TGTACCAGCAGCGCGGGACTAGCGGTCTCCCCGGCCGGGGAGCTGTTTTTT.

Only one count was recorded for this clonotype. The junction shows a germline mismatch at one end, possibly a read error. V usage is TRBV12-3 or TRBV12-4 and J usage is TRBJ2-1; TRBD1 aligns across 10 bases. The CDR3 spans 14 residues. In nucleotides, the CDR3 is TGTACCAGCAGTTTGGGACAGGGGACCAATGAGCAGTTCTTC. Protein sequence: CTSSLGQGTNEQFF.

This clonotype was seen more than once but under ten times. The chain carries TRBV6-5 and TRBJ2-2; 7 positions match TRBD2. The germline V gene has CDR1 MNHEY and CDR2 SVGAGI. This CDR3 has 17 amino acids. V gave up 0 bases and J gave up 3 bases; unmatched junction bases: 7. CDR3 residues: CASSYSQSGTDTGELFF. The DNA of the CDR3 is TGTGCCAGCAGTTACTCTCAGAGCGGGACGGACACCGGGGAGCTGTTTTTT.

In its sample, this clonotype was seen a few times. V gene TRBV14 combines with J gene TRBJ1-2; 9 bases line up with TRBD1. The V segment lost 4 bases and the J segment 4 bases; nucleotides outside the gene matches: 1. CDR1 SGHDN and CDR2 FVKESK come from the germline V gene. CDR3 length equals 13 residues. This chain's CDR3 is CASSRDRVYGYTF. The CDR3 DNA reads TGTGCCAGCAGCCGGGACAGGGTCTATGGCTACACCTTC.

The J gene is TRBJ1-5, the V gene TRBV12-3 or TRBV12-4; 9 bases align to TRBD1. Trimming removed 1 base from V and 4 bases from J; junction bases left unmatched: 2. The CDR3 is made up of 15 amino acids. In DNA form, the CDR3 reads TGTGCCAGCAGTTTAGGACAGGGGGGGAATCAGCCCCAGCATTTT. Protein: CASSLGQGGNQPQHF.

The rearrangement uses TRBV30 and TRBJ2-7; D is unclear. Germline V gene lookup returns CDR1 GTSNPN and CDR2 SVGIG (reference sequence). The germline V and J ends were trimmed by 0 bases and 3 bases, with 3 bases remaining between them. The CDR3 runs to 11 residues. The DNA of the CDR3 is TGTGCCTGGAGTGTAGGCTACGAGCAGTACTTC. Translating it yields CAWSVGYEQYF. The whole variable domain, filled in from reference TRBV30 and TRBJ2-7, reads SQTIHQWPATLVQPVGSPLSLECTVEGTSNPNLYWYRQAAGRGLQLLFYSVGIGQISSEVPQNLSASRPQDRQFILSSKKLLLSDSGFYLCAWSVGYEQYFGPGTRLTVT.

This clonotype was seen repeatedly, ten times or more. V gene TRBV11-2 combines with J gene TRBJ1-2; 7 bases align to TRBD1. Per the germline V gene, CDR1 is SGHAT and CDR2 is FQNNGV. The CDR3 totals 14 residues. Trimming cost V 4 bases and J 9 bases; bases outside gene matches: 11. This CDR3 reads CASSSPQTGQRYTF. CDR3 DNA: TGTGCCAGCAGCTCTCCCCAGACAGGGCAGCGCTACACCTTC.

The chain couples TRBV5-6 to TRBJ1-2; D uncertain. The V end was cut by 1 base, the J end by 4 bases, with 11 bases between. This CDR3 is 14 amino acids long. Germline loops: CDR1 SGHDT, CDR2 YYEEEE. CDR3 loop: CASSLWSGLYGYTF. The CDR3 DNA sequence: TGTGCCAGCAGCTTGTGGTCGGGTCTCTATGGCTACACCTTC.

As regards this clonotype: An end of the junction differs from the germline gene, which may be a read error. The V gene is TRBV12-3 or TRBV12-4, the J gene TRBJ2-3; TRBD2 aligns across 10 bases. The CDR3 loop spans 18 amino acids. The CDR3: CASSAGRGSGRYTDTQYF. CDR3 DNA: TGTGCAAGCAGTGCTGGTCGGGGTAGCGGGAGGTACACAGATACGCAGTATTTT.

This clonotype has just a few counts. A read error may be the cause here, since a much bigger clone is one base away. CDR3 sequence: CASASAGANEQFF. Here the CDR3 DNA reads TGTGCCAGCGCTAGCGCGGGAGCGAATGAGCAGTTCTTC. The chain recombines TRBV11-3 with TRBJ2-1; 7 nucleotides line up with TRBD2. The CDR3 consists of 13 residues. The germline V gene encodes CDR1 SGHNT and CDR2 YENEEA. The V segment lost 8 bases and the J segment 7 bases; nucleotides outside the gene matches: 8.

A note on this clonotype: The junction does not match germline at one end; this may be a read error. J is TRBJ2-1 and V is TRBV4-1, with D maybe TRBD2 (6 bases). The CDR3 covers 16 residues. Per germline, CDR1 MGHRA and CDR2 YSYEKL. Written as DNA, the CDR3 is TGCGCCAGCAGCAAAGAAACGGGAGAATCCTACAATGAGCAGTTCTTC. This sequence encodes CASSKETGESYNEQFF.

As for this clonotype: The junction does not match germline at one end; this may be a read error. This sequence joins TRBV11-2 and TRBJ1-1; D gene uncertain. This CDR3 comprises 16 residues. Germline CDR1 reads SGHAT; CDR2 reads FQNNGV. The CDR3 nucleotides are TGTACCAGCAGCTTTTCGTTGCCAGGCTTGAGCACTGAAGCTTTCTTT. Encoded protein: CTSSFSLPGLSTEAFF.

This chain uses TRBV6-5 with TRBJ1-1, with 8 nucleotides matching TRBD1. Losses at the gene ends were 6 bases for V and 6 bases for J; bases not matched to a gene: 6. Germline CDR1 MNHEY, CDR2 SVGAGI. The CDR3 consists of 13 residues. CDR3 loop: CASRETGASEAFF. CDR3 nucleotides: TGTGCCAGCAGGGAGACAGGGGCCTCTGAAGCTTTCTTT.

The genes are TRBV4-1 and TRBJ2-5, with D maybe TRBD1 (6 bases). Trimming cost V 1 base and J 2 bases, with 8 bases left between them. Germline CDR1 MGHRA, CDR2 YSYEKL. This CDR3 comprises 14 residues. The CDR3 DNA sequence: TGCGCCAGCAGCCAAGGAAGGGGGCAAGAGACCCAGTACTTC. Translation: CASSQGRGQETQYF.

This clonotype was seen a single time. An end of the junction does not agree with germline; a read error may underlie this. This sequence joins TRBV11-2 and TRBJ2-5; D call uncertain. CDR1 is SGHAT and CDR2 is FQNNGV in the germline V gene. The CDR3 runs to 13 residues. CDR3 nucleotides: TGTGCCAGCCGCTTAGCCCTGGCGGAGACCCAGTACTTC. It codes for CASRLALAETQYF.